This entry lists 10 T cell receptor beta chains sequenced from one sample in a study of blood T cells in healthy people across ages. It was with a sample-barcoded 5' primer and a J-beta primer mix that a second PCR of about 6 to 11 cycles was run. MiXCR, run by TCRdb on the 5' RACE reads, gives a single entry per CDR3 protein. The profile shows approximately 1.5 million distinct CDR3 sequences, around 40% of them singletons. Sequenced: blood. The origin of the receptors is a woman younger than 35 in good health.

The V and J genes are TRBV4-1 and TRBJ1-1; 10 positions match TRBD1. The germline V gene has CDR1 MGHRA and CDR2 YSYEKL. This CDR3 spans 18 amino acids. V shed 0 bases, J shed 0 bases, and the junction held 7 bases outside the gene matches. The DNA for the CDR3 is TGCGCCAGCAGCCAAGAAAGGGGACAGGGGTTCTTGAACACTGAAGCTTTCTTT. Translated: CASSQERGQGFLNTEAFF.

This rearrangement joins TRBV6-1 to TRBJ1-5; D gene ambiguous. CDR1 is MNHNS and CDR2 is SASEGT in the germline V gene. The CDR3 loop spans 15 amino acids. V lost 8 bases to trimming and J lost 0 bases, with 14 bases between them. CDR3 amino acids: CASRTDFNSNQPQHF. In nucleotides, the CDR3 is TGTGCCAGCCGCACGGATTTTAATAGCAATCAGCCCCAGCATTTT.

The table lists this clonotype with a count of one. The gene calls are TRBV10-3 and TRBJ2-7; no clear D gene. The J call is in doubt because the DNA end fits TRBJ2-4 better. This CDR3 region has 15 residues. Per germline, CDR1 ENHRY and CDR2 SYGVKD. CDR3 coding DNA: TGTGCCATCAGTGGAACTCCCGAGGTGGCAAACATTCAGTACTTC. It yields the protein CAISGTPEVANIQYF.

The V and J genes are TRBV7-2 and TRBJ2-5, with D perhaps TRBD1 (6 bases). CDR3 length: 14 residues. V lost 0 bases to trimming and J lost 11 bases, with 16 bases between them. Germline-derived CDR1 and CDR2 are SGHTA and FQGNSA. Here the CDR3 DNA reads TGTGCCAGCAGCTTAGCCGGCGCAGGGGATGAGCAGTACTTC. Protein product: CASSLAGAGDEQYF.

In its sample, this clonotype was seen a few times. This chain links TRBV3-1 with TRBJ2-5; maybe TRBD1 (5 bases). The V end was cut by 8 bases, the J end by 2 bases, with 18 bases between. The CDR3 covers 15 residues. From germline, CDR1 is LGHDT and CDR2 YNNKEL (reference sequence). CDR3 in amino acids: CASGAATSWQETQYF. CDR3 sequence (DNA): TGTGCCAGCGGGGCAGCTACCTCCTGGCAAGAGACCCAGTACTTC.

This clonotype was seen a few times. The chain carries TRBV5-1 and TRBJ2-5; D ambiguous. V gave up 7 bases and J gave up 0 bases, with 13 bases separating them. CDR1 SGHRS and CDR2 YFSETQ come from the germline V gene. CDR3 length: 14 amino acids. CDR3 nucleotides: TGCGCCAGCCAAAATCTACGGGACCAAGAGACCCAGTACTTC. Its translation: CASQNLRDQETQYF.

The V gene is TRBV6-5, the J gene TRBJ2-1, with unresolved D. The CDR3 has 16 amino acids. The germline V gene has CDR1 MNHEY and CDR2 SVGAGI. With 4 bases removed from V and 7 bases from J, the gap between germline ends came to 20 bases. DNA of the CDR3: TGTGCCAGCAGTTCAGGATTCGCACTAACTATTAATGAGCAGTTCTTC. It codes for CASSSGFALTINEQFF.

The CDR3 loop is CASSPRTVIRLFF. The CDR3 nucleotides read TGTGCCAGCAGCCCGAGGACAGTTATTAGACTGTTTTTT. The rearrangement links TRBV7-9 to TRBJ1-4, with D perhaps matching TRBD1 (6 bases). Trimming pared 5 bases from V and 13 bases from J, leaving 17 bases between. The CDR3 is made up of 13 amino acids. From germline, CDR1 is SEHNR and CDR2 FQNEAQ (reference sequence).

The V gene is TRBV28, the J gene TRBJ1-4; D gene unclear. Trimming stripped 6 bases from V and 7 bases from J, with 21 bases between. This CDR3 has 16 amino acids. Germline V gene data show CDR1 as MDHEN and CDR2 as SYDVKM. CDR3 sequence reads: CASSLSGPNRGEKLFF. CDR3 DNA sequence: TGTGCCAGCAGCCTATCGGGCCCGAATCGGGGTGAAAAACTGTTTTTT.

The chain employs TRBV12-3 or TRBV12-4 and TRBJ1-1; no firm D call. V was cut by 6 bases and J by 3 bases, with 11 bases left in between. There are 13 residues in the CDR3. The CDR3 loop reads CASRNFLHTEAFF. In DNA, the CDR3 is TGTGCCAGCAGGAATTTTCTACACACTGAAGCTTTCTTT.